One and the same sample provided the 19 T cell receptor beta chains below, sequenced in a study of cytomegalovirus exposure and HLA in healthy donors. TCRdb's copy holds only in-frame clones and misses some; the assay was immunoSEQ multiplex PCR. The sample contains under 80,000 clones, about 90% of which appear only once. The specimen was PBMCs. The receptors come from a woman aged 18-29 years in good health and CMV-seronegative.

V gene TRBV2 combines with J gene TRBJ2-7, with D perhaps TRBD1 (5 bases). V was clipped by 5 bases and J by 1 base, with 18 bases between them. The CDR3 covers 16 residues. Germline CDR1 is SNHLY and CDR2 is FYNNEI. CDR3 sequence (DNA): TGTGCCAGCAGTTACGGAGACGGACACCTTTCCTACGAGCAGTACTTC. Its translation: CASSYGDGHLSYEQYF.

This chain joins TRBV6-6 and TRBJ2-3; 11 bases map to TRBD2. V lost 5 bases to trimming and J lost 4 bases; unmatched junction nucleotides: 8. The CDR3 totals 16 residues. Germline values: CDR1 MNHNY, CDR2 SVGAGI (reference sequence). The CDR3 sequence: CASSTTSGEEADTQYF. The CDR3 nucleotides read TGTGCCAGCAGTACGACTAGCGGGGAAGAAGCAGATACGCAGTATTTT.

V is TRBV27 and J is TRBJ2-5; D might be TRBD2 (7 bases). The CDR3 totals 14 residues. Germline-derived CDR1 and CDR2 are MNHEY and SMNVEV (reference sequence). Trimming shortened V by 8 bases and J by 5 bases, and 18 bases separated the two germline ends. For the CDR3, the DNA is TGTGCCAGCGCCCGTGGGGGGGCCCGGGAGACCCAGTACTTC. It codes for CASARGGARETQYF.

The J gene is TRBJ1-2, the V gene TRBV7-2; 7 positions agree with TRBD1. V shed 3 bases, J shed 8 bases, and the junction held 12 bases outside the gene matches. This CDR3 contains 15 residues. The germline gives CDR1 SGHTA, CDR2 FQGNSA. CDR3: CASSFSGTEHLGYTF. CDR3 nucleotides: TGTGCCAGCAGCTTCTCCGGGACAGAGCATTTAGGCTACACCTTC.

V and J are TRBV14 and TRBJ2-1; TRBD2 matches 12 bases. The V segment lost 4 bases and the J segment 3 bases; nucleotides outside the gene matches: 1. Germline CDR1 reads SGHDN; CDR2 reads FVKESK. There are 15 residues in the CDR3. In DNA form, the CDR3 reads TGTGCCAGCAGCCCGACTAGCGGGGGCTACAATGAGCAGTTCTTC. This codes for CASSPTSGGYNEQFF.

The V gene is TRBV28, the J gene TRBJ2-7, with 12 bases that match TRBD2. CDR1 is MDHEN, CDR2 SYDVKM, per germline. V was pared by 5 bases and J by 7 bases, with 12 bases of the junction left unmatched. This CDR3 is built from 16 residues. CDR3 nucleotides: TGTGCCAGCAGTCCCCTTCTAGCGGGAGGGCCGTATGAGCAGTACTTC. The encoded protein is CASSPLLAGGPYEQYF.

The V call is TRBV5-6, the J call TRBJ1-2, with 7 bases identical to TRBD1. The CDR3 covers 14 residues. Germline V CDR1 and CDR2: SGHDT, YYEEEE. Germline trimming cut 0 bases from V and 8 bases from J; bases unmatched to any gene: 7. The CDR3 sequence: CASSLGGDRVGYTF. For the CDR3, the DNA is TGTGCCAGCAGCTTGGGGGGCGACAGGGTGGGCTACACCTTC.

This clone was detected only once. This sequence joins TRBV5-1 and TRBJ2-1; TRBD1 matches at 7 bases. V was pared by 0 bases and J by 9 bases, with 6 bases of the junction left unmatched. The V gene's germline CDR1 is SGHRS and CDR2 YFSETQ. The CDR3 has 14 residues. The CDR3: CASSLGIDRVEQFF. CDR3 DNA sequence: TGCGCCAGCAGCTTGGGGATAGACAGGGTTGAGCAGTTCTTC. Together with reference TRBV5-1 and TRBJ2-1, the CDR3 gives the full variable domain: KAGVTQTPRYLIKTRGQQVTLSCSPISGHRSVSWYQQTPGQGLQFLFEYFSETQRNKGNFPGRFSGRQFSNSRSEMNVSTLELGDSALYLCASSLGIDRVEQFFGPGTRLTVL.

V is TRBV27 and J is TRBJ1-2; TRBD1 agrees at 8 bases. Germline lookup yields CDR1 MNHEY and CDR2 SMNVEV (reference sequence). After removal of 6 bases from V and 3 bases from J, the junction contained 9 bases not matched to a gene. The CDR3 is 15 residues long. The CDR3 sequence is CASSRTGLQDYGYTF. The CDR3 nucleotides are TGTGCCAGCAGCCGGACAGGGCTCCAGGACTATGGCTACACCTTC.

The CDR3 is CASSGLAGGPNEQFF. The DNA of the CDR3 is TGTGCCAGCAGTGGACTAGCGGGAGGGCCCAATGAGCAGTTCTTC. V usage is TRBV6-1 and J usage is TRBJ2-1; 14 nucleotides agree with TRBD2. This CDR3 has 15 amino acids. The ends lost 4 bases at V and 6 bases at J; junction bases unmatched: 2. Germline loops: CDR1 MNHNS, CDR2 SASEGT.

The V gene is TRBV11-2, the J gene TRBJ1-5, with D tentatively TRBD1 (5 bases). Looked up from germline, CDR1 is SGHAT and CDR2 is FQNNGV. V dropped 3 bases and J dropped 0 bases, with 9 bases sitting between them. The CDR3 is made up of 15 amino acids. The CDR3 DNA follows: TGTGCCAGCAGCTTTGGGGCTGATAGCAATCAGCCCCAGCATTTT. Amino acids: CASSFGADSNQPQHF.

The V call is TRBV6-1, the J call TRBJ2-7; 9 bases fit TRBD1. Germline V lookup: CDR1 MNHNS, CDR2 SASEGT. There are 14 residues in the CDR3. The J segment lost 6 bases and the V segment lost 6 bases, leaving 9 bases of the junction unmatched. DNA of the CDR3: TGTGCCAGCAGGTCACCGGGACAGGGAGGCGAGCAGTACTTC. Translated: CASRSPGQGGEQYF.

Worth noting for this clone: Additional DNA sequences in this sample encode the identical CDR3. This chain connects TRBV18 to TRBJ2-5; the D gene is possibly TRBD1 (5 bases). The CDR3 totals 14 residues. V was shortened by 0 bases and J by 2 bases, with 7 bases between the two germline ends. Germline values: CDR1 KGHSH, CDR2 LQKENI. This CDR3 reads CASSPPDRQETQYF. The CDR3 region has the DNA TGTGCCAGCTCACCACCCGACAGACAAGAGACCCAGTACTTC.

This sequence joins TRBV28 and TRBJ1-2; D not resolved. V was pared by 7 bases and J by 4 bases, with 16 bases between. The CDR3 totals 14 residues. Looked up from germline, CDR1 is MDHEN and CDR2 is SYDVKM. CDR3 sequence: CASKLSSEGYGYTF. The CDR3 region has the DNA TGTGCCAGCAAATTATCGTCGGAGGGCTATGGCTACACCTTC.

The rearrangement links TRBV10-3 to TRBJ2-1; D unresolved. The CDR3 sequence is 15 residues long. The ends were cut back, 6 bases at V and 8 bases at J, with 20 bases in the middle. Per germline, CDR1 ENHRY and CDR2 SYGVKD. CDR3 bases: TGTGCCATCAGCGACGACTCTCATCTCCCCCATGAGCAGTTCTTC. Translation gives CAISDDSHLPHEQFF.

The chain combines TRBV5-1 with TRBJ1-4; 9 bases match TRBD1. From germline, CDR1 is SGHRS and CDR2 YFSETQ. The CDR3 is made up of 15 amino acids. After removal of 3 bases from V and 8 bases from J, the junction contained 8 bases not matched to a gene. The CDR3 loop is CASSYGQGTREKLFF. The DNA of the CDR3 is TGCGCCAGCAGCTACGGACAGGGGACAAGGGAAAAACTGTTTTTT.

The chain is built from TRBV9 and TRBJ2-1, with D possibly being TRBD2 (5 bases). Germline-derived CDR1 and CDR2 are SGDLS and YYNGEE. Trimming removed 4 bases at V and 4 bases at J, with 15 bases between. The CDR3 consists of 15 residues. The CDR3 loop is CASSPEGRPYNEQFF. The CDR3 DNA reads TGTGCCAGCAGCCCCGAGGGTCGTCCGTACAATGAGCAGTTCTTC.

In its sample, this clone was seen a few times. V usage is TRBV5-1 and J usage is TRBJ1-4; TRBD1 might be the D (5 bases). The CDR3 consists of 14 residues. Germline assignment: CDR1 SGHRS and CDR2 YFSETQ. V lost 7 bases and J lost 4, with 14 bases in between. The CDR3 reads CASGTGGGNEKLFF. DNA of the CDR3: TGCGCCAGCGGGACTGGTGGCGGTAATGAAAAACTGTTTTTT.

J is TRBJ1-2 and V is TRBV19, with a weak D call TRBD1 (6 bases). The CDR3 loop spans 15 amino acids. Germline CDR1 reads LNHDA; CDR2 reads SQIVND (reference sequence). V lost 7 bases and J lost 1, with 16 bases in between. The CDR3: CASKQQGPFNYGYTF. DNA of the CDR3: TGTGCCAGTAAACAACAGGGCCCCTTTAACTATGGCTACACCTTC.